The sequence of this TCR beta chain was determined in a study of T cells in Graves' hyperthyroidism and ophthalmopathy. Trimming removed 5 bases from V and 2 bases from J; junction bases left unmatched: 15. This CDR3 spans 18 amino acids. Germline V gives CDR1 SEHNR, CDR2 FQNEAQ (reference sequence). Patients with uncontrolled infections, other autoimmune diseases, pregnancy or lactation were excluded. The sample holds many counts of this clonotype. RNA transcripts were the template for amplifying TCR beta CDR3 regions. The HTBI primer set drove a first-round RT-PCR of the TCR CDR3. MiXCR, applied by TCRdb to the multiplex PCR reads, yields one record per CDR3 protein. The sample includes a few hundred thousand distinct CDR3 sequences, 12% to 15% of them seen just once.

The chain links TRBV7-9 to TRBJ2-1; 7 bases fit TRBD2. This sequence was found in an older woman with Graves' ophthalmopathy. Source material: blood. The CDR3 loop reads CASSPWWASGKAYNEQFF. For the CDR3, the DNA is TGTGCCAGCAGCCCATGGTGGGCTAGCGGCAAGGCCTACAATGAGCAGTTCTTC.